This TCR beta chain is drawn from a study of T cells expressing NK-cell markers. Looked up from germline, CDR1 is SGHTA and CDR2 is FQGNSA. The CDR3 has 14 amino acids. TCRdb reprocessed the 5' RACE reads and keeps a single row for each CDR3 protein, giving no DNA. The sample has fewer than 400,000 distinct CDR3 sequences. The TCR originated in a woman in her forties or fifties in good health. This sequence joins TRBV7-2 and TRBJ1-1. Material for sequencing was blood T cells: a sorted CD56 or NKG2C T cell subset, CD4+ or CD8+ T cells, or bulk PBMC T cells (not recorded which). The CDR3 loop is CASSSYLDNTEAFF.